The next 19 T cell receptor beta chains were all read from a single sample in a study of CD8 T cells in ankylosing spondylitis. Which antigens these TCRs recognize remains unknown. Study-wide results and caveats: Seven to nine highly homologous variants formed a TCR beta motif that appeared characteristic of ankylosing spondylitis blood.

TCRdb reprocessed the 5' RACE reads via MiXCR and lists one record per CDR3 protein. The table has 700,000 to 1,000,000 distinct CDR3 sequences, about 10% seen once; the top ten hold less than 0.65%. Sequenced input: blood, either unsorted or a sorted T cell fraction (not recorded which). These receptors came from a male donor with ankylosing spondylitis.

The gene calls are TRBV6-1 and TRBJ1-1, with no clear D. Germline V gene sequence: CDR1 MNHNS, CDR2 SASEGT. V was trimmed by 5 bases and J by 1 base, leaving 14 bases between them. This CDR3 comprises 15 residues. CDR3 coding DNA: TGTGCCAGCAGTCCCGACTCCCCCTGGAACACTGAAGCTTTCTTT. It translates to CASSPDSPWNTEAFF.

This clonotype showed up just a few times. The J gene is TRBJ1-6, the V gene TRBV3-1; 10 bases align to TRBD1. From germline, CDR1 is LGHDT and CDR2 YNNKEL (reference sequence). The CDR3 extends over 16 amino acids. The V and J ends lost 7 bases and 10 bases, in that order; junction bases with no gene match: 13. CDR3 DNA sequence: TGTGCCAGCACCAATTGGGGGGACAGGGGAGACTCACCCCTCCACTTT. This translates into CASTNWGDRGDSPLHF.

This chain connects TRBV29-1 to TRBJ1-4; maybe TRBD1 (5 bases). The CDR3 extends over 13 amino acids. Germline V gene sequence: CDR1 SQVTM, CDR2 ANQGSEA. V gave up 4 bases and J gave up 8 bases, with 14 bases separating them. In DNA form, the CDR3 reads TGCAGCGTTGTGGGGGGAAAGGTGGAAAAACTGTTTTTT. Translation: CSVVGGKVEKLFF.

This clonotype was seen at least ten times. The CDR3 spells CSARAAIGPYEQYF. The CDR3 region has the DNA TGCAGTGCTAGAGCAGCTATCGGACCCTACGAGCAGTACTTC. The chain couples TRBV20-1 to TRBJ2-7; D remains unclear. CDR1 is DFQATT, CDR2 SNEGSKA, per germline (reference sequence). The V end was cut by 1 base, the J end by 2 bases, with 12 bases between. CDR3 length: 14 residues.

The chain recombines TRBV20-1 with TRBJ2-1; TRBD2 matches 10 bases. The V gene end was trimmed by 3 bases and the J gene end by 10 bases; junction bases not matched to a gene: 3. The length of the CDR3 is 12 residues. CDR1 and CDR2 from the germline V gene are DFQATT and SNEGSKA (reference sequence). The CDR3, as DNA: TGCAGTGCTAGTGTTAGCGGGAGGGAGCAGTTCTTC. Translation: CSASVSGREQFF.

This CDR3 is CASSLSSGSNNEQFF. The DNA of the CDR3 is TGTGCCAGCAGTCTATCTAGCGGGTCCAACAATGAGCAGTTCTTC. The chain links TRBV7-2 to TRBJ2-1; 8 nucleotides line up with TRBD2. Germline values: CDR1 SGHTA, CDR2 FQGNSA. With V trimmed by 6 bases and J by 5 bases, 9 bases remained unmatched. CDR3 size: 15 residues.

This clonotype was seen a handful of times. V is TRBV6-5 and J is TRBJ2-1, with 8 bases lining up with TRBD1. CDR3 length: 12 amino acids. The germline CDR1 and CDR2 sequences are MNHEY and SVGAGI. Losses at the gene ends were 4 bases for V and 15 bases for J; bases not matched to a gene: 8. CDR3 nucleotides: TGTGCCAGCAGTTTCCCACAGGGGGAGGTGTTCTTC. Translating it yields CASSFPQGEVFF.

This clonotype was counted at least ten times. This chain joins TRBV6-5 and TRBJ2-1; no firm D call. V lost 8 bases to trimming and J lost 5 bases, with 10 bases between them. This CDR3 has 12 residues. Germline assignment: CDR1 MNHEY and CDR2 SVGAGI. The chain's CDR3 is CASSSRDNEQFF. As DNA, the CDR3 is TGTGCCAGCTCAAGCCGGGACAATGAGCAGTTCTTC.

The chain links TRBV2 to TRBJ2-3, with D perhaps assigned TRBD1 or TRBD2 (6 bases each). The CDR3 sequence is 15 residues long. The ends were cut back, 6 bases at V and 4 bases at J, with 17 bases in the middle. CDR1 is SNHLY, CDR2 FYNNEI, per germline. Here the CDR3 reads CASSGALEGADTQYF. The CDR3 nucleotides read TGTGCCAGCAGCGGGGCCCTGGAGGGGGCAGATACGCAGTATTTT.

The rearrangement joins TRBV12-1 to TRBJ2-1; the D call TRBD2 from the table was never checked on the DNA. TRBV12-1 is reported as a pseudogene. The CDR3 is 17 amino acids. The CDR3 loop is CASSLAPTSGAFNEQFF. CDR3 DNA sequence: TGTGCCAGCAGCCTTGCCCCGACTAGCGGGGCCTTCAATGAGCAGTTCTTC.

This clonotype was counted only a few times. The J gene is TRBJ2-7, the V gene TRBV9; D perhaps matches TRBD1 (6 bases). The V gene's germline CDR1 is SGDLS and CDR2 YYNGEE. Deletions cut 3 bases from V and 0 bases from J, with 16 bases between. This CDR3 region has 16 residues. CDR3 loop: CASSAGHPRSSYEQYF. CDR3 nucleotide sequence: TGTGCCAGCAGCGCGGGACACCCACGATCCTCCTACGAGCAGTACTTC.

This chain's CDR3 is CATSDFGTRNEQFF. CDR3 sequence (DNA): TGTGCCACCAGTGATTTCGGGACTCGCAATGAGCAGTTCTTC. The chain has TRBV24-1 and TRBJ2-1; TRBD2 is a possible D gene (6 bases). Per germline, CDR1 KGHDR and CDR2 SFDVKD. The CDR3 sequence is 14 residues long. The V end was cut by 1 base, the J end by 6 bases, with 9 bases between.

The chain couples TRBV4-3 to TRBJ1-1, with a possible D match to TRBD1 (6 bases). The CDR3 loop spans 15 amino acids. The V gene's germline CDR1 is LGHNA and CDR2 YSLEER. Trimming took off 2 bases at V and 1 base at J, with 11 bases between the two ends. CDR3 coding DNA: TGCGCCAGCAGCCAACTAGGGGGGTGGAACACTGAAGCTTTCTTT. Translated, it gives CASSQLGGWNTEAFF.

This clonotype was counted at least ten times. The V gene is TRBV4-2, the J gene TRBJ2-5; 9 bases agree with TRBD2. V shed 4 bases and J 2 bases; nucleotides not matched to a gene: 17. CDR3 length: 19 residues. Germline V gene data show CDR1 as LGHNA and CDR2 as YNFKEQ. The CDR3 coding sequence is TGTGCCAGCAGCCTCACCGGGGGCCTAGCGGGGTTGGAGCAAGAGACCCAGTACTTC. Translating it yields CASSLTGGLAGLEQETQYF.

This clonotype occurred many times. At one end, the junction sequence differs from germline, possibly due to a read error. The chain joins TRBV5-1 to TRBJ2-7; 10 nucleotides match TRBD2. The germline V gene has CDR1 SGHRS and CDR2 YFSETQ. The CDR3 runs to 15 residues. The DNA for the CDR3 is TGCGCCAGCAGTTTGGGTCTAGCGGGAGTGCACGAGCAGTACTTC. It specifies CASSLGLAGVHEQYF.

This clonotype has a count of ten or more. This chain links TRBV20-1 with TRBJ1-1, with D unclear. CDR3 size: 12 residues. V shed 4 bases and J shed 2 bases, with 8 bases lying between them. Germline V CDR1 and CDR2: DFQATT, SNEGSKA (reference sequence). The CDR3 is CSATSTNTEAFF. The DNA of the CDR3 is TGCAGTGCTACATCCACTAACACTGAAGCTTTCTTT.

V and J are TRBV12-3 or TRBV12-4 and TRBJ2-5, with 9 bases fitting TRBD1. The length of the CDR3 is 15 residues. Losses at the gene ends were 2 bases for V and 5 bases for J; bases not matched to a gene: 6. In DNA form, the CDR3 reads TGTGCCAGCAGTTTATGGGACAGGGTAGTGGAGACCCAGTACTTC. Its protein product is CASSLWDRVVETQYF.

The V call is TRBV5-1, the J call TRBJ2-2; D not resolved. CDR3 length: 13 residues. Germline V gene sequence: CDR1 SGHRS, CDR2 YFSETQ. The V end was cut by 4 bases, the J end by 2 bases, with 6 bases between. CDR3 nucleotide sequence: TGCGCCAGCAGCGTGGTAAACACCGGGGAGCTGTTTTTT. Translation: CASSVVNTGELFF.

The chain joins TRBV20-1 to TRBJ2-5, with 8 nucleotides matching TRBD2. This CDR3 region has 14 residues. Germline V gene sequence: CDR1 DFQATT, CDR2 SNEGSKA (reference sequence). V was clipped by 7 bases and J by 7 bases; unmatched bases: 14. CDR3 sequence reads: CSVRAGGAEGTQYF. CDR3 nucleotide sequence: TGCAGTGTACGCGCCGGGGGGGCGGAAGGGACCCAGTACTTC.